The 27 T cell receptor beta chains below were found in one sample sequenced in a study of cytomegalovirus exposure and HLA in healthy donors. PCR involved 60 Vbeta and 13 Jbeta primers. Method: immunoSEQ multiplex PCR; TCRdb's copy keeps in-frame clones and lacks some. Of about 160,000 clones in the sample, less than 80% were seen once. Sequencing used PBMCs. Receptors originate from a man aged 35 to 55 in good health and CMV-seronegative.

This clone was seen once. The chain recombines TRBV5-1 with TRBJ2-5; tentatively, D is TRBD2 (5 bases). The ends were cut back, 6 bases at V and 6 bases at J, with 21 bases in the middle. CDR1 and CDR2 from the germline V gene are SGHRS and YFSETQ. The length of the CDR3 is 15 residues. DNA of the CDR3: TGCGCCAGCACCCCTGAGGGTGCAGCGGCGCAGACCCAGTACTTC. Its translation: CASTPEGAAAQTQYF.

CDR3 amino acids: CSVDFPLNTEAFF. The CDR3 DNA sequence: TGCAGCGTTGATTTTCCCTTGAACACTGAAGCTTTCTTT. The chain combines TRBV29-1 with TRBJ1-1; D remains ambiguous. The germline V gene has CDR1 SQVTM and CDR2 ANQGSEA. CDR3 length equals 13 residues. The V gene lost 3 bases and the J gene lost 0 bases, with 8 bases spanning the gap.

The rearrangement links TRBV6-5 to TRBJ1-1; a possible D gene is TRBD1 (5 bases). V lost 6 bases and J lost 1, with 15 bases in between. CDR1 is MNHEY, CDR2 SVGAGI, per germline. The CDR3 spans 15 residues. In DNA form, the CDR3 reads TGTGCCAGCAGCCACAATCCCGGGGGGAACACTGAAGCTTTCTTT. It specifies CASSHNPGGNTEAFF.

The genes are TRBV28 and TRBJ1-5; D gene unclear. V shed 10 bases and J shed 2 bases, with 18 bases lying between them. This CDR3 has 15 amino acids. Looked up from germline, CDR1 is MDHEN and CDR2 is SYDVKM. This CDR3 reads CAIDDFHGGNQPQHF. The DNA of the CDR3 is TGTGCCATCGACGACTTCCACGGGGGCAATCAGCCCCAGCATTTT.

The chain combines TRBV7-2 with TRBJ2-7; D might be TRBD2 (5 bases). Trimming removed 1 base at V and 2 bases at J, with 6 bases between. CDR1 is SGHTA, CDR2 FQGNSA, per germline. The CDR3 length is 13 residues. Here the CDR3 DNA reads TGTGCCAGCAGCTTAGGCGGGCCCTACGAGCAGTACTTC. It codes for CASSLGGPYEQYF. The full variable domain, completed using reference TRBV7-2 and TRBJ2-7, is GAGVSQSPSNKVTEKGKDVELRCDPISGHTALYWYRQSLGQGLEFLIYFQGNSAPDKSGLPSDRFSAERTGGSVSTLTIQRTQQEDSAVYLCASSLGGPYEQYFGPGTRLTVT.

This chain links TRBV5-1 with TRBJ2-5; 9 positions match TRBD1. This CDR3 is built from 13 residues. The germline CDR1 and CDR2 sequences are SGHRS and YFSETQ. Trimming took 7 bases from V and 4 from J; bases not matched to a gene: 5. CDR3 DNA: TGCGCCAGCCAAACAGGGGGCCCAGAGACCCAGTACTTC. Its translation: CASQTGGPETQYF.

The chain is built from TRBV21-1 and TRBJ2-5; the table's D gene call, TRBD2, was not cross checked with the DNA. TRBV21-1 is annotated as a pseudogene. The CDR3 consists of 13 residues. The CDR3 coding sequence is TGTGCCAGCAGCAAATCCCCGGAGGAGACCCAGTACTTC. Translating gives CASSKSPEETQYF.

This clone was observed a few times. The genes are TRBV7-9 and TRBJ2-5, with unresolved D. The better agreement between TRBJ2-7 and the DNA end casts doubt on the J call. The CDR3 is made up of 12 amino acids. Germline V gene sequence: CDR1 SEHNR, CDR2 FQNEAQ (reference sequence). CDR3 in DNA: TGTGCCAGCAGCTTATCGGACTACGAGCAGTACTTC. Its protein product is CASSLSDYEQYF.

This clone was seen a handful of times. The chain couples TRBV6-5 to TRBJ1-1, with D uncertain. Trimming took off 6 bases at V and 1 base at J, with 15 bases between the two ends. The length of the CDR3 is 15 residues. Germline CDR1 is MNHEY and CDR2 is SVGAGI. The CDR3 loop reads CASSLDPWSNTEAFF. CDR3 nucleotides: TGTGCCAGCAGCCTAGATCCCTGGTCGAACACTGAAGCTTTCTTT.

The chain couples TRBV7-8 to TRBJ2-5; D remains unclear. The CDR3 length is 12 residues. The germline V gene encodes CDR1 SGHVS and CDR2 FQNEAQ. V was pared by 5 bases and J by 2 bases, with 6 bases between. CDR3 sequence: CASSRVQETQYF. CDR3 sequence (DNA): TGTGCCAGCAGCCGGGTACAAGAGACCCAGTACTTC. Full variable domain (outside the CDR3, taken from reference TRBV7-8 and TRBJ2-5): GAGVSQSPRYKVAKRGQDVALRCDPISGHVSLFWYQQALGQGPEFLTYFQNEAQLDKSGLPSDRFFAERPEGSVSTLKIQRTQQEDSAVYLCASSRVQETQYFGPGTRLLVL.

This chain joins TRBV5-1 and TRBJ2-5; D unresolved. Trimming left V 1 base short and J 1 base short, with 5 bases between. From germline, CDR1 is SGHRS and CDR2 YFSETQ. The CDR3 sequence is 13 residues long. The CDR3, as DNA: TGCGCCAGCAGCTTGAACAGCCAAGAGACCCAGTACTTC. Protein product: CASSLNSQETQYF.

The chain has TRBV29-1 and TRBJ2-7, with D perhaps TRBD1 (7 bases). The CDR3 contains 16 residues. The germline V and J ends were trimmed by 0 bases and 2 bases, with 17 bases remaining between them. Germline V gives CDR1 SQVTM, CDR2 ANQGSEA. The CDR3 DNA reads as TGCAGCGTTGAAGAAGGGGGGACAGAGGATCCCTACGAGCAGTACTTC. This gives the protein CSVEEGGTEDPYEQYF.

The rearrangement links TRBV6-1 to TRBJ1-1; D is perhaps TRBD1 (6 bases). The CDR3 totals 15 residues. Trimming took 2 bases from V and 6 from J, leaving 16 bases between them. Germline V lookup: CDR1 MNHNS, CDR2 SASEGT. CDR3 bases: TGTGCCAGCAGTGAATGGGGGCCCCCGAGCGCTGAAGCTTTCTTT. This translates into CASSEWGPPSAEAFF.

The rearrangement joins TRBV25-1 to TRBJ1-6; no clear D. The germline gives CDR1 MGHDK, CDR2 SYGVNS. Trimming cost V 4 bases and J 13 bases, with 17 bases left between them. CDR3 size: 14 residues. The CDR3 here is CASSVREEGGPLHF. The CDR3 DNA reads as TGTGCCAGCAGTGTGAGAGAAGAGGGCGGGCCCCTCCACTTT.

This chain uses TRBV6-5 with TRBJ2-5, with D perhaps TRBD2 (6 bases). The germline CDR1 and CDR2 sequences are MNHEY and SVGAGI. The length of the CDR3 is 14 residues. V lost 0 bases, J lost 7 bases, and 12 bases lay in between. DNA of the CDR3: TGTGCCAGCAGTTACTCGACGGGAGATGGGACCCAGTACTTC. As protein: CASSYSTGDGTQYF.

This clone was seen once. The V and J genes are TRBV14 and TRBJ2-5, with D possibly TRBD1 on 5 matching bases. Germline V lookup: CDR1 SGHDN, CDR2 FVKESK. This CDR3 spans 13 amino acids. V dropped 3 bases and J dropped 6 bases, with 11 bases sitting between them. CDR3 region: CASSQQGGKTQYF. The DNA for the CDR3 is TGTGCCAGCAGCCAGCAGGGTGGAAAGACCCAGTACTTC.

This clone has just a few counts. DNA of the CDR3: TGTGCCAGCAGTGATTCAGGATTCCACGAGCAGTACTTC. Translation: CASSDSGFHEQYF. The rearrangement uses TRBV25-1 and TRBJ2-7; no clear D. V lost 3 bases to trimming and J lost 5 bases, with 11 bases between them. In germline, CDR1 is MGHDK, CDR2 SYGVNS. The CDR3 is made up of 13 amino acids.

The chain joins TRBV5-1 to TRBJ1-4, with 7 bases matching TRBD1. Germline lookup yields CDR1 SGHRS and CDR2 YFSETQ. V lost 2 bases and J lost 0; bases outside the gene matches: 4. The CDR3 spans 16 residues. The CDR3 nucleotides are TGCGCCAGCAGCTTCTCCGGGACAGCAACTAATGAAAAACTGTTTTTT. This sequence encodes CASSFSGTATNEKLFF.

The rearrangement links TRBV6-6 to TRBJ2-3, with 8 bases aligning to TRBD1. CDR3 length: 15 residues. The germline gives CDR1 MNHNY, CDR2 SVGAGI (reference sequence). J lost 3 bases, V lost 7 bases, and 9 bases had no gene match. The CDR3 is CASKLERTGTDTQYF. DNA of the CDR3: TGTGCCAGCAAATTAGAGCGGACAGGGACAGATACGCAGTATTTT.

The rearrangement joins TRBV6-1 to TRBJ1-2; D not resolved. This CDR3 comprises 15 residues. From germline, CDR1 is MNHNS and CDR2 SASEGT. Trimming removed 2 bases from V and 2 bases from J, with 12 bases in between. Here the CDR3 reads CASSELIDINYGYTF. CDR3 DNA: TGTGCCAGCAGTGAACTCATCGACATAAACTATGGCTACACCTTC.

In this sample, this clone turned up a few times. J is TRBJ2-3 and V is TRBV5-4, with D possibly TRBD1 on 6 matching bases. The germline gives CDR1 SGHNT, CDR2 YYREEE (reference sequence). CDR3 length: 15 amino acids. V gave up 0 bases and J gave up 2 bases, with 10 bases separating them. CDR3 sequence: CASSLGRQDTDTQYF. CDR3 in DNA: TGTGCCAGCAGCTTGGGTAGACAGGACACAGATACGCAGTATTTT.

The chain links TRBV29-1 to TRBJ2-1, with 8 bases matching TRBD2. Germline assignment: CDR1 SQVTM and CDR2 ANQGSEA. V lost 4 bases and J lost 6; bases outside the gene matches: 5. The CDR3 is 13 amino acids. CDR3 sequence: CSVGAGGSNEQFF. The CDR3 nucleotides are TGCAGCGTTGGGGCGGGGGGCAGCAATGAGCAGTTCTTC.

This clone was picked up one time. The chain is built from TRBV5-6 and TRBJ2-7; no definite D call. This CDR3 comprises 15 residues. Germline CDR1 is SGHDT and CDR2 is YYEEEE. Trimming took 1 base from V and 0 from J, leaving 11 bases between them. CDR3 region: CASSLYSPGSYEQYF. The CDR3 nucleotides are TGTGCCAGCAGCTTGTATTCCCCCGGCTCCTACGAGCAGTACTTC. The full variable domain, with the rest looked up from reference TRBV5-6 and TRBJ2-7, is DAGVTQSPTHLIKTRGQQVTLRCSPKSGHDTVSWYQQALGQGPQFIFQYYEEEERQRGNFPDRFSGHQFPNYSSELNVNALLLGDSALYLCASSLYSPGSYEQYFGPGTRLTVT.

V usage is TRBV30 and J usage is TRBJ1-2; tentative D call: TRBD1 (6 bases). Trimming removed 1 base from V and 0 bases from J, with 6 bases in between. The CDR3 totals 13 residues. Germline V gene data show CDR1 as GTSNPN and CDR2 as SVGIG (reference sequence). CDR3 amino acids: CAWSGQANYGYTF. CDR3 DNA sequence: TGTGCCTGGAGTGGACAGGCTAACTATGGCTACACCTTC.

This clone was observed a few times. The chain has TRBV6-1 and TRBJ2-1; TRBD2 matches 9 bases. This CDR3 comprises 16 residues. CDR1 and CDR2 from the germline V gene are MNHNS and SASEGT. The junction had 7 bases not matched to a gene; V was cut back by 4 bases and J by 3 bases. The CDR3 bases are TGTGCCAGCAGTGGGCTGCGGGGGGGCTTCTACAATGAGCAGTTCTTC. This codes for CASSGLRGGFYNEQFF.

This clone appeared a single time. The rearrangement links TRBV5-1 to TRBJ1-1, with a weak D call TRBD1 (5 bases). V lost 6 bases to trimming and J lost 5 bases, with 11 bases between them. Germline CDR1 reads SGHRS; CDR2 reads YFSETQ. The length of the CDR3 is 12 residues. The CDR3: CASKLGGTEAFF. The CDR3, as DNA: TGCGCCAGCAAACTCGGGGGGACTGAAGCTTTCTTT.

The chain combines TRBV9 with TRBJ2-1; 12 bases align to TRBD2. V was clipped by 3 bases and J by 6 bases; unmatched bases: 7. The germline CDR1 and CDR2 sequences are SGDLS and YYNGEE. This CDR3 has 16 amino acids. The CDR3 nucleotides are TGTGCCAGCAGCGCCCGTACTAGCGGGGGGATCAATGAGCAGTTCTTC. This sequence encodes CASSARTSGGINEQFF.